Each of the 9 T cell receptor beta chains below was sequenced from the same sample in a study of response to subunit inactivated influenza vaccine. One entry per CDR3 protein, called by TCRdb with MiXCR from the RT-PCR reads. The table shows roughly 780,000 distinct CDR3 sequences, with about 18% occurring only once. Specimen: PBMCs from blood, collected around 5 days after vaccination. The receptors were sampled from a man in his fifties or sixties who received an inactivated influenza vaccine.

This clonotype has a handful of counts. The rearrangement uses TRBV29-1 and TRBJ1-1, with D uncertain. CDR1 is SQVTM and CDR2 is ANQGSEA in the germline V gene. Trimming pared 6 bases from V and 3 bases from J, leaving 17 bases between. The CDR3 spans 14 residues. Written as DNA, the CDR3 is TGCAGCGTGCGGGTTGGGGTTCGTCACACTGAAGCTTTCTTT. This sequence encodes CSVRVGVRHTEAFF.

This clonotype has only a few counts. V is TRBV7-2 and J is TRBJ1-6, with 8 bases aligning to TRBD1. Losses at the gene ends were 5 bases for V and 8 bases for J; bases not matched to a gene: 8. The germline V gene has CDR1 SGHTA and CDR2 FQGNSA. The length of the CDR3 is 15 residues. The CDR3 loop is CASSAAQGVDSPLHF. The CDR3 bases are TGTGCCAGCAGCGCTGCACAGGGGGTAGATTCACCCCTCCACTTT.

Only a few counts were recorded for this clonotype. V gene TRBV4-3 combines with J gene TRBJ2-1; 12 positions agree with TRBD2. The CDR3 consists of 18 residues. Germline CDR1 is LGHNA and CDR2 is YSLEER. The V and J ends lost 1 base and 12 bases, in that order; junction bases with no gene match: 16. CDR3 amino acids: CASSQVAPGTSGPEGQFF. CDR3 DNA: TGCGCCAGCAGCCAAGTAGCCCCCGGGACTAGCGGGCCCGAAGGGCAGTTCTTC.

This rearrangement joins TRBV24-1 to TRBJ2-3, with 8 nucleotides matching TRBD2. This CDR3 has 15 amino acids. Germline CDR1 and CDR2: KGHDR and SFDVKD. Trimming at V came to 2 bases and at J to 0 bases, leaving 0 bases not matched to a gene. CDR3 protein: CATSDSGGSTDTQYF. CDR3 DNA sequence: TGTGCCACCAGTGATTCGGGGGGGAGCACAGATACGCAGTATTTT.

This clonotype was seen more than once but under ten times. The chain employs TRBV24-1 and TRBJ2-1, with D tentatively TRBD2 (6 bases). The V end lost 7 bases, the J end lost 9 bases, and 15 bases lay between the germline ends. The germline CDR1 and CDR2 sequences are KGHDR and SFDVKD. The CDR3 consists of 13 residues. For the CDR3, the DNA is TGTGCCACCAGAGGTGAACTGGGAGGTGAGCAGTTCTTC. The encoded protein is CATRGELGGEQFF.

This clonotype was counted many times. The chain recombines TRBV28 with TRBJ2-1; the match to TRBD1 covers 9 bases. Trimming cost V 6 bases and J 1 base; bases outside gene matches: 1. The length of the CDR3 is 14 residues. CDR1 MDHEN and CDR2 SYDVKM come from the germline V gene. CDR3 coding DNA: TGTGCCAGCAGGGGACAGGGTTCCTACAATGAGCAGTTCTTC. Its translation: CASRGQGSYNEQFF. The variable domain in full, completed from reference TRBV28 and TRBJ2-1, reads DVKVTQSSRYLVKRTGEKVFLECVQDMDHENMFWYRQDPGLGLRLIYFSYDVKMKEKGDIPEGYSVSREKKERFSLILESASTNQTSMYLCASRGQGSYNEQFFGPGTRLTVL.

The CDR3 is CASSPDHHRYNEQFF. CDR3 nucleotide sequence: TGCGCCAGCAGCCCGGACCACCATCGCTACAATGAGCAGTTCTTC. The gene calls are TRBV4-3 and TRBJ2-1; D unresolved. Trimming cost V 4 bases and J 3 bases, with 13 bases left between them. Germline V gene sequence: CDR1 LGHNA, CDR2 YSLEER. The CDR3 has 15 amino acids.

This clonotype was counted a few times. The rearrangement links TRBV5-1 to TRBJ1-4; D is unclear. The germline V gene encodes CDR1 SGHRS and CDR2 YFSETQ. The CDR3 totals 12 residues. The V gene lost 0 bases and the J gene lost 11 bases, with 8 bases spanning the gap. This CDR3 is CASSLEGGKLFF. The CDR3 DNA follows: TGCGCCAGCAGCTTGGAGGGAGGGAAACTGTTTTTT.

The table lists this clonotype with a few counts. The chain carries TRBV11-2 and TRBJ2-3; D possibly corresponds to TRBD2 (6 bases). The V and J ends lost 0 bases and 0 bases respectively, with 19 bases between them. Germline assignment: CDR1 SGHAT and CDR2 FQNNGV. This CDR3 region has 19 residues. CDR3 region: CASSLDRGTVERSTDTQYF. The CDR3 DNA follows: TGTGCCAGCAGCTTAGATCGCGGGACGGTTGAACGTAGCACAGATACGCAGTATTTT. Full variable domain (remainder filled in from reference TRBV11-2 and TRBJ2-3): EAGVAQSPRYKIIEKRQSVAFWCNPISGHATLYWYQQILGQGPKLLIQFQNNGVVDDSQLPKDRFSAERLKGVDSTLKIQPAKLEDSAVYLCASSLDRGTVERSTDTQYFGPGTRLTVL.